Each of the 8 T cell receptor beta chains below was sequenced from the same sample in a study of cytomegalovirus exposure and HLA in healthy donors (TCRdb year 2017). The receptor library was made with the immunoSEQ multiplex PCR assay. A mixture of 60 forward primers for TCR Vbeta segments and 13 reverse primers for TCR Jbeta segments was used in the multiplex PCR. The clones in this table, taken by TCRdb from immuneACCESS, are in-frame only. Not every clone is retained; where verified, under half of the shortfall comes from an unresolved V gene, and the cause of the rest is unknown. This sample holds 120,000 to 150,000 clones; about two thirds were observed only once. The ten most abundant clones make up approximately 2% of the sample. The sequencing sample was made of PBMCs. These receptors originate from a man between 35 and 55 years old in good health and CMV-seronegative.

This chain links TRBV19 with TRBJ1-5, with a tentative D call TRBD1 (6 bases). The V and J ends lost 3 bases and 6 bases respectively, with 12 bases between them. The CDR3 loop spans 14 amino acids. The germline CDR1 and CDR2 sequences are LNHDA and SQIVND (reference sequence). The CDR3 DNA sequence: TGTGCCAGTAGTATGGGGGCCTTAGGTCAGCCCCAGCATTTT. Encoded protein: CASSMGALGQPQHF. Full variable domain (outside the CDR3, taken from reference TRBV19 and TRBJ1-5): DGGITQSPKYLFRKEGQNVTLSCEQNLNHDAMYWYRQDPGQGLRLIYYSQIVNDFQKGDIAEGYSVSREKKESFPLTVTSAQKNPTAFYLCASSMGALGQPQHFGDGTRLSIL.

The table lists this clone with a few counts. The V call is TRBV4-3, the J call TRBJ2-2; D might be TRBD1 (6 bases). The ends were cut back, 2 bases at V and 6 bases at J, with 10 bases in the middle. The CDR3 is 14 residues long. Germline assignment: CDR1 LGHNA and CDR2 YSLEER. The CDR3 reads CASSQTGFAGELFF. The DNA of the CDR3 is TGCGCCAGCAGCCAAACAGGGTTTGCCGGGGAGCTGTTTTTT.

The chain combines TRBV20-1 with TRBJ1-1; D ambiguous. The CDR3 spans 11 residues. V lost 3 bases and J 4 bases, leaving 6 bases between the germline ends. CDR1 and CDR2 (germline): DFQATT, SNEGSKA (reference sequence). CDR3: CSARRVTEAFF. CDR3 DNA: TGCAGTGCTAGGCGGGTCACTGAAGCTTTCTTT.

The chain joins TRBV5-8 to TRBJ2-2; D gene unclear. The CDR3 covers 16 residues. The V end lost 2 bases, the J end lost 2 bases, and 13 bases lay between the germline ends. CDR1 is SGHTS and CDR2 is YDEGEE in the germline V gene. CDR3 in amino acids: CASSFAVEINTGELFF. DNA of the CDR3: TGTGCCAGCAGCTTCGCCGTAGAGATAAACACCGGGGAGCTGTTTTTT.

The chain employs TRBV19 and TRBJ2-5; possibly TRBD1 for D (6 bases). Germline lookup yields CDR1 LNHDA and CDR2 SQIVND (reference sequence). There are 15 residues in the CDR3. V lost 1 base and J 2 bases, leaving 11 bases between the germline ends. The CDR3 region is CASSIGPGTQETQYF. The CDR3 DNA reads TGTGCCAGTAGTATAGGGCCGGGGACACAAGAGACCCAGTACTTC.

V is TRBV4-1 and J is TRBJ2-2; D not certain. The V gene's germline CDR1 is MGHRA and CDR2 YSYEKL. Trimming stripped 0 bases from V and 4 bases from J, with 12 bases between. The CDR3 is 16 residues long. CDR3 sequence: CASSQDHSSLTGELFF. As DNA, the CDR3 is TGCGCCAGCAGCCAAGATCACAGCTCACTCACCGGGGAGCTGTTTTTT.

The J gene is TRBJ1-2, the V gene TRBV9, with D perhaps TRBD1 (6 bases). The CDR3 extends over 16 amino acids. Germline V CDR1 and CDR2: SGDLS, YYNGEE. With 4 bases removed from V and 3 bases from J, the gap between germline ends came to 19 bases. The CDR3, as DNA: TGTGCCAGCAGCTCCAACCCCGGCAGGGGCGACTATGGCTACACCTTC. Translating gives CASSSNPGRGDYGYTF. Variable domain in full (rest from reference TRBV9 and TRBJ1-2): DSGVTQTPKHLITATGQRVTLRCSPRSGDLSVYWYQQSLDQGLQFLIQYYNGEERAKGNILERFSAQQFPDLHSELNLSSLELGDSALYFCASSSNPGRGDYGYTFGSGTRLTVV.

Only one count was recorded for this clone. The CDR3 DNA follows: TGTGCCACCAGCAGAGTAGGCCGGGACAGGGTTCTTGGCAATCAGCCCCAGCATTTT. Its protein is CATSRVGRDRVLGNQPQHF. The chain links TRBV15 to TRBJ1-5, with 9 bases identical to TRBD1. In germline, CDR1 is LNHNV, CDR2 YYDKDF (reference sequence). The CDR3 covers 19 residues. The J segment lost 2 bases and the V segment lost 1 base, leaving 12 bases of the junction unmatched.